The clone carrying this TCR beta chain occurred many times. Its specificity is not known. The read comes to an end 3 residues before the CDR3 does, leaving the germline J gene to fill in the end. These data are taken from a study of T cell clonality in common variable immunodeficiency. Study conclusions and caveats: Reportedly, TCR beta sequences from common variable immunodeficiency showed fewer deletions and N-nucleotide insertions.

TCRdb's table, derived via immunoSEQ multiplex PCR, lists solely in-frame clones and lacks some. Singletons are absent from the sample, which has roughly 34,000 clones. This CDR3 spans 15 amino acids. CDR1 and CDR2 (germline): SGHRS, YFSETQ. The V gene end was trimmed by 3 bases and the J gene end by 6 bases; junction bases not matched to a gene: 11. This TCR was recovered from a human donor with common variable immunodeficiency. This chain connects TRBV5-1 to TRBJ2-5, with TRBD2 matching 7 bases. Sequenced material: peripheral blood mononuclear cells. The DNA read from the CDR3 is TGCGCCAGCAGCTCCCAGACTAGCTCTATTAAGACC. Translation gives CASSSQTSSIKT. The CDR3 in full is CASSSQTSSIKTQYF.